The 23 T cell receptor beta chains given below trace back to one sample, sequenced in a study of cytomegalovirus exposure and HLA in healthy donors. Use of 60 Vbeta and 13 Jbeta primers characterized the PCR. Assay: immunoSEQ multiplex PCR; the TCRdb copy retains only in-frame clones and omits some. The sample includes tens of thousands of clones, around 79% seen only once; the top ten take 3.5% to 4.5%. Sequencing was done on a sample of PBMCs. These receptors were obtained from a man aged 35 to 55 in good health and CMV-seronegative.

This clone was seen more than once but under ten times. The chain's CDR3 is CASSQGPRRPTDQPQHF. As DNA, the CDR3 is TGCGCCAGCAGCCAAGGCCCGCGCCGGCCAACAGATCAGCCCCAGCATTTT. The chain combines TRBV4-1 with TRBJ1-5; D remains ambiguous. The V and J ends lost 1 base and 5 bases respectively, with 18 bases between them. The CDR3 has 17 amino acids. The germline V gene encodes CDR1 MGHRA and CDR2 YSYEKL.

The chain is built from TRBV6-5 and TRBJ2-7; 11 nucleotides match TRBD1. The CDR3 spans 15 residues. V dropped 3 bases and J dropped 3; count of bases not matched to a gene: 4. CDR1 is MNHEY, CDR2 SVGAGI, per germline. The chain's CDR3 is CASSYRGTGGYEQYF. CDR3 DNA sequence: TGTGCCAGCAGTTATCGCGGGACAGGGGGCTACGAGCAGTACTTC.

The gene calls are TRBV5-4 and TRBJ2-3; 9 bases fit TRBD2. The CDR3 is 14 residues long. Germline lookup yields CDR1 SGHNT and CDR2 YYREEE (reference sequence). Trimming took 2 bases from V and 7 from J; bases not matched to a gene: 5. The CDR3 DNA follows: TGTGCCAGCAGCTTAAGGCGGGAGGGCCATACGCAGTATTTT. It is translated as CASSLRREGHTQYF. The whole variable domain, remainder taken from reference TRBV5-4 and TRBJ2-3, is ETGVTQSPTHLIKTRGQQVTLRCSSQSGHNTVSWYQQALGQGPQFIFQYYREEENGRGNFPPRFSGLQFPNYSSELNVNALELDDSALYLCASSLRREGHTQYFGPGTRLTVL.

This chain uses TRBV5-4 with TRBJ2-1; 8 bases fit TRBD1. Looked up from germline, CDR1 is SGHNT and CDR2 is YYREEE (reference sequence). V lost 2 bases and J lost 10; bases outside the gene matches: 5. CDR3 length: 13 amino acids. CDR3 loop: CASSFDRGKEQFF. The CDR3, as DNA: TGTGCCAGCAGCTTTGACAGGGGAAAAGAGCAGTTCTTC.

This clone turned up a few times. This rearrangement joins TRBV5-4 to TRBJ1-2; 12 bases are a match to TRBD1. CDR1 and CDR2 (germline): SGHNT, YYREEE (reference sequence). This CDR3 has 14 residues. The V segment lost 7 bases and the J segment 4 bases; nucleotides outside the gene matches: 5. CDR3 DNA: TGTGCCAGCGGGACAGGGGGCGCCAGCTATGGCTACACCTTC. It codes for CASGTGGASYGYTF.

This clone was detected only a few times. This chain uses TRBV19 with TRBJ1-5; 9 nucleotides align to TRBD1. CDR1 is LNHDA, CDR2 SQIVND, per germline (reference sequence). V shed 8 bases, J shed 2 bases, and the junction held 10 bases outside the gene matches. This CDR3 comprises 16 residues. The CDR3: CASSTGGLVGNQPQHF. The CDR3 DNA follows: TGTGCCAGTTCCACAGGGGGCTTAGTTGGCAATCAGCCCCAGCATTTT.

CDR3 sequence reads: CASSLTDTSSYEQYF. The CDR3 region has the DNA TGTGCCAGCAGCTTAACGGACACGAGCTCCTACGAGCAGTACTTC. This chain links TRBV28 with TRBJ2-7; a possible D gene is TRBD1 (5 bases). The CDR3 runs to 15 residues. Trimming stripped 6 bases from V and 0 bases from J, with 15 bases between. Germline V gene lookup returns CDR1 MDHEN and CDR2 SYDVKM.

This chain connects TRBV5-1 to TRBJ1-5; a possible D gene is TRBD1 (5 bases). The CDR3 is made up of 15 amino acids. Germline-derived CDR1 and CDR2 are SGHRS and YFSETQ. Trimming cost V 0 bases and J 0 bases, with 7 bases left between them. CDR3 nucleotide sequence: TGCGCCAGCAGCTTGGAAGGGGTTAGCAATCAGCCCCAGCATTTT. This sequence encodes CASSLEGVSNQPQHF.

This chain joins TRBV27 and TRBJ1-1; maybe TRBD1 (5 bases). Trimming pared 8 bases from V and 4 bases from J, leaving 20 bases between. Germline V gives CDR1 MNHEY, CDR2 SMNVEV (reference sequence). The CDR3 runs 15 residues. The CDR3 loop is CASLRVGGMGTEAFF. The DNA for the CDR3 is TGTGCCAGCCTCAGGGTGGGGGGTATGGGCACTGAAGCTTTCTTT.

The chain recombines TRBV5-1 with TRBJ2-7; 11 bases are shared with TRBD1. The CDR3 length is 16 residues. Germline V CDR1 and CDR2: SGHRS, YFSETQ. The ends lost 3 bases at V and 7 bases at J; junction bases unmatched: 12. CDR3 nucleotides: TGCGCCAGCAGCTCGACCCCGGGACAGGGGGTCTCTGAGCAGTACTTC. Translation gives CASSSTPGQGVSEQYF.

The CDR3 DNA is TGTGCCAGCAGTTATAAGGGACAGGGAGGATATGGCTACACCTTC. Translating gives CASSYKGQGGYGYTF. The chain employs TRBV27 and TRBJ1-2; 9 nucleotides line up with TRBD1. J was trimmed by 5 bases and V by 4 bases; bases with no gene match: 8. The CDR3 loop spans 15 amino acids. CDR1 and CDR2 from the germline V gene are MNHEY and SMNVEV (reference sequence).

The chain is built from TRBV19 and TRBJ1-1; D is ambiguous. The CDR3 covers 14 residues. The V and J ends lost 1 base and 1 base respectively, with 7 bases between them. The germline CDR1 and CDR2 sequences are LNHDA and SQIVND (reference sequence). The CDR3 nucleotides are TGTGCCAGTAGTATAGTCGCGGGGAACACTGAAGCTTTCTTT. It specifies CASSIVAGNTEAFF.

This sequence joins TRBV10-3 and TRBJ2-5; TRBD2 is a possible D gene (5 bases). The J call may be wrong; the DNA end is better matched by TRBJ2-7. Germline V gives CDR1 ENHRY, CDR2 SYGVKD. The CDR3 sequence is 14 residues long. CDR3 nucleotide sequence: TGTGCCATCATGAGGGCAGCCGGAACCTACGAGCAGTACTTC. Encoded protein: CAIMRAAGTYEQYF.

Concerning this clone: A read error is likely, as this CDR3 ends without the conserved phenylalanine or tryptophan. This chain uses TRBV30 with TRBJ1-2, with D uncertain. The CDR3 contains 11 residues. Germline V CDR1 and CDR2: GTSNPN, SVGIG (reference sequence). CDR3 protein: CGSSSGYGYTV. Written as DNA, the CDR3 is TGTGGGTCGTCTTCGGGGTATGGCTACACCGTC.

This clone has only a few counts. This chain links TRBV28 with TRBJ2-5, with TRBD1 as a possible D gene (7 bases). The length of the CDR3 is 14 residues. The germline CDR1 and CDR2 sequences are MDHEN and SYDVKM. The germline V and J ends were trimmed by 6 bases and 2 bases, with 13 bases remaining between them. Here the CDR3 DNA reads TGTGCCAGCAGCCAGGGGGGCTCTCAAGAGACCCAGTACTTC. Translated, it gives CASSQGGSQETQYF. Using reference TRBV28 and TRBJ2-5 for the parts outside the CDR3, the full variable domain is DVKVTQSSRYLVKRTGEKVFLECVQDMDHENMFWYRQDPGLGLRLIYFSYDVKMKEKGDIPEGYSVSREKKERFSLILESASTNQTSMYLCASSQGGSQETQYFGPGTRLLVL.

This chain connects TRBV2 to TRBJ2-1, with TRBD2 matching over 12 bases. The J segment lost 4 bases and the V segment lost 2 bases, leaving 12 bases of the junction unmatched. This CDR3 is 19 amino acids long. The germline gives CDR1 SNHLY, CDR2 FYNNEI. The chain's CDR3 is CASSEKITSGRLLYNEQFF. The DNA for the CDR3 is TGTGCCAGCAGTGAAAAAATTACTAGCGGGAGGCTCTTGTACAATGAGCAGTTCTTC.

The chain has TRBV10-3 and TRBJ1-2; no clear D. The CDR3 spans 13 residues. CDR1 and CDR2 from the germline V gene are ENHRY and SYGVKD. The V end was cut by 3 bases, the J end by 7 bases, with 12 bases between. CDR3 in amino acids: CAISDVGRGGYTF. The CDR3 DNA is TGTGCCATCAGTGATGTCGGGCGGGGTGGCTACACCTTC.

As to this clone: A read error is likely, as this CDR3 ends without the conserved phenylalanine or tryptophan. The chain carries TRBV30 and TRBJ2-7; D is possibly TRBD2 (5 bases). Trimming cost V 0 bases and J 6 bases, with 15 bases left between them. Germline V lookup: CDR1 GTSNPN, CDR2 SVGIG (reference sequence). The CDR3 loop spans 14 amino acids. CDR3 amino acids: CAWSVRRAFREQYL. The CDR3 coding sequence is TGTGCCTGGAGTGTACGGCGGGCCTTTCGCGAGCAGTACCTC.

This rearrangement joins TRBV19 to TRBJ2-1; TRBD2 matches at 10 bases. V dropped 5 bases and J dropped 1; count of bases not matched to a gene: 8. The CDR3 is 17 residues long. In germline, CDR1 is LNHDA, CDR2 SQIVND (reference sequence). CDR3: CASSGGLAGVSYNEQFF. For the CDR3, the DNA is TGTGCCAGTAGTGGCGGTCTAGCGGGAGTGTCCTACAATGAGCAGTTCTTC.

The genes are TRBV27 and TRBJ2-3; D is uncertain. Germline V gene lookup returns CDR1 MNHEY and CDR2 SMNVEV (reference sequence). The CDR3 is 13 residues long. The germline V and J ends were trimmed by 2 bases and 5 bases, with 8 bases remaining between them. CDR3 bases: TGTGCCAGCAGTTTAGCAACGGGAGATACGCAGTATTTT. Translated: CASSLATGDTQYF.

This clone was counted a few times. This sequence joins TRBV5-6 and TRBJ2-1, with D perhaps TRBD2 (6 bases). Germline CDR1 and CDR2: SGHDT and YYEEEE. The CDR3 consists of 12 residues. V lost 2 bases to trimming and J lost 9 bases, with 9 bases between them. In DNA form, the CDR3 reads TGTGCCAGCAGCTTCTTAGCGGTTGAGCAGTTCTTC. The encoded protein is CASSFLAVEQFF.

This chain joins TRBV2 and TRBJ1-5; D remains unclear. V was cut by 3 bases and J by 0 bases, with 6 bases left in between. Germline V gives CDR1 SNHLY, CDR2 FYNNEI. The CDR3 runs 14 residues. CDR3 DNA sequence: TGTGCCAGCAGTGACGGTTATAGCAATCAGCCCCAGCATTTT. Its protein is CASSDGYSNQPQHF.

V is TRBV11-3 and J is TRBJ2-1, with 8 bases aligning to TRBD2. V lost 5 bases, J lost 4 bases, and 4 bases stayed unmatched. The CDR3 runs 14 residues. Germline CDR1 SGHNT, CDR2 YENEEA. The CDR3 nucleotides read TGTGCCAGCAGCATCGGACTAGCTTACAATGAGCAGTTCTTC. Translated: CASSIGLAYNEQFF.